The 6 T cell receptor beta chains reported below all come from one sample, sequenced in a study of T cell responses to AZD1222 COVID-19 vaccine. TCRdb's copy holds only in-frame clones and misses some; the assay was immunoSEQ multiplex PCR. The table records under 150,000 clones, 91% of them present only once. Here the sequenced sample was peripheral blood, taken 28 days after the second AZD1222 dose. Every receptor here comes from an adult who received the AZD1222 COVID-19 vaccine.

This chain connects TRBV30 to TRBJ2-7; D uncertain. There are 15 residues in the CDR3. Per germline, CDR1 GTSNPN and CDR2 SVGIG (reference sequence). Trimming took 0 bases from V and 2 from J, leaving 14 bases between them. CDR3 DNA: TGTGCCTGGAGTGTCTGGCCGCCCGTTGCCTACGAGCAGTACTTC. Its protein product is CAWSVWPPVAYEQYF.

The chain joins TRBV4-3 to TRBJ2-3; 12 bases match TRBD2. The junction had 1 base not matched to a gene; V was cut back by 1 base and J by 2 bases. This CDR3 contains 16 residues. Germline V CDR1 and CDR2: LGHNA, YSLEER. The CDR3 DNA reads TGCGCCAGCAGCCAAGGACTAGCGGGAGACACAGATACGCAGTATTTT. Translating it yields CASSQGLAGDTDTQYF.

The rearrangement joins TRBV18 to TRBJ1-1, with D possibly matching TRBD1 (5 bases). The CDR3 totals 13 residues. The V end was cut by 5 bases, the J end by 2 bases, with 9 bases between. Germline CDR1 is KGHSH and CDR2 is LQKENI. CDR3 sequence: CASSSDSNTEAFF. Here the CDR3 DNA reads TGTGCCAGCTCATCCGACAGCAACACTGAAGCTTTCTTT.

The CDR3, as DNA: TGTGCCAGCAGCTCCTGGGCGACAGGGGTGGCTAACTATGGCTACACCTTC. Protein sequence: CASSSWATGVANYGYTF. The V call is TRBV7-9, the J call TRBJ1-2, with 8 bases aligning to TRBD1. The length of the CDR3 is 17 residues. Germline assignment: CDR1 SEHNR and CDR2 FQNEAQ (reference sequence). V lost 4 bases and J lost 0; bases outside the gene matches: 10.

The rearrangement joins TRBV19 to TRBJ1-2; perhaps TRBD1 as D (5 bases). Trimming left V 4 bases short and J 1 base short, with 10 bases between. The CDR3 totals 14 residues. The germline CDR1 and CDR2 sequences are LNHDA and SQIVND (reference sequence). CDR3 amino acids: CASSTRQLNYGYTF. DNA of the CDR3: TGTGCCAGTAGTACCCGACAGCTTAACTATGGCTACACCTTC.

The chain uses TRBV14 and TRBJ2-1, with D perhaps matching TRBD2 (5 bases). Between the trimmed V and J ends, which lost 4 bases and 9 bases, there was a span of 10 bases. The CDR3 contains 12 residues. The germline gives CDR1 SGHDN, CDR2 FVKESK. The CDR3 region is CASSRHEGEQFF. DNA of the CDR3: TGTGCCAGCAGCCGTCACGAGGGTGAGCAGTTCTTC. The entire variable domain, with the rest obtained from reference TRBV14 and TRBJ2-1, is as follows: EAGVTQFPSHSVIEKGQTVTLRCDPISGHDNLYWYRRVMGKEIKFLLHFVKESKQDESGMPNNRFLAERTGGTYSTLKVQPAELEDSGVYFCASSRHEGEQFFGPGTRLTVL.